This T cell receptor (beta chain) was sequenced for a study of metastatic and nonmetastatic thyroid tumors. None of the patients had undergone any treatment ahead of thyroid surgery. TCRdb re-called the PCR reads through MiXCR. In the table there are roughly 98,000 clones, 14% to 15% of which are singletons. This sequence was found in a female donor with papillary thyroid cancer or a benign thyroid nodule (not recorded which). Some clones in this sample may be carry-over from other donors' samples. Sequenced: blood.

As DNA, the CDR3 is TGTGCCAGCAGTTTGGATGGGCGATGGAATCAGCCCCAGCATTTT. It specifies CASSLDGRWNQPQHF. The chain joins TRBV6-4 to TRBJ1-5; D remains ambiguous. V lost 5 bases and J 4 bases, leaving 15 bases between the germline ends. CDR1 MRHNA and CDR2 SNTAGT come from the germline V gene. This CDR3 has 15 residues.